The sequence of this T cell receptor (beta chain) was determined in a study of blood T cell repertoires in COVID-19. Study background: The samples span acute and convalescent COVID-19 from the United States, Italy and Spain. T cells, B-cell-depleted T cells, or PBMCs provided the cDNA or gDNA that served as material.

CDR1 and CDR2 from the germline V gene are SGHAT and FQNNGV. The CDR3 has 15 residues. Trimming cost V 5 bases and J 6 bases, with 19 bases left between them. Seattle's cohort entered during active infection and was followed longitudinally. As originally analysed: Amplification of reference gene primers was used by the study to estimate nucleated cell counts. Clones were read by immunoSEQ multiplex PCR, and TCRdb kept only the in-frame ones, dropping some. The DNA was the basis for D and trimming; V, J and clone size are from that table. The profile shows some 220,000 clones, about 82% of them singletons.

The chain combines TRBV11-2 with TRBJ1-2, with TRBD1 as a possible D gene (5 bases). The sequence derives from a woman aged 70-85 years with COVID-19, enrolled during active disease. Sequenced: peripheral blood. The CDR3 loop is CASSPVGFGGDGYTF. The CDR3 nucleotides are TGTGCCAGCAGCCCAGTAGGGTTTGGGGGGGATGGCTACACCTTC.